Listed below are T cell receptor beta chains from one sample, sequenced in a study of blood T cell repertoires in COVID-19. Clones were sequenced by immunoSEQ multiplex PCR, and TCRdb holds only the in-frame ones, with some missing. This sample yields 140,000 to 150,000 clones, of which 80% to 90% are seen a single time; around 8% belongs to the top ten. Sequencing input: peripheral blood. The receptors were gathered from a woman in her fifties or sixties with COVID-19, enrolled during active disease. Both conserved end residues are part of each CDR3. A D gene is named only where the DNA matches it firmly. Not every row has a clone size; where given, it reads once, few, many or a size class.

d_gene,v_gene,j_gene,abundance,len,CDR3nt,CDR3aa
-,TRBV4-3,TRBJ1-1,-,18,TGCGCCAGCAGCCAAGTTCCACACCAACAGGCCTTGAACACTGAAGCTTTCTTT,CASSQVPHQQALNTEAFF
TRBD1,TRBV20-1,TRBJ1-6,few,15,TGCAGTGCTAATGACAGGGGAATGGGGTTTTCACCCCTCCACTTT,CSANDRGMGFSPLHF
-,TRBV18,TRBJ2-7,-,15,TGTGCCAGCTCACCGACCAGGGGAGGGGCGGATGAGCAGTACTTC,CASSPTRGGADEQYF
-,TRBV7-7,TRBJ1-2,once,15,TGTGCTAGCAGCCCGATGGGAGCCAAGGGCACTGGCTACACCTTC,CASSPMGAKGTGYTF
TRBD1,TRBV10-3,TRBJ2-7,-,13,TGTGCCATCAGCGACACGGACAGGGTCGAGCAGTACTTC,CAISDTDRVEQYF
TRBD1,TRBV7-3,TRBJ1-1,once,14,TGTGCCAGCAGGTCACCACAGGGGGACACTGAAGCTTTCTTT,CASRSPQGDTEAFF
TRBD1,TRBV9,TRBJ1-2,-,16,TGTGCCAGCAGCGCAAGACAGGGGGCGCCGGACTATGGCTACACCTTC,CASSARQGAPDYGYTF
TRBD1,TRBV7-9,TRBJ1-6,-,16,TGTGCCAGCAGCCAGGAGGGGGCAGACTGGAATTCACCCCTCCACTTT,CASSQEGADWNSPLHF
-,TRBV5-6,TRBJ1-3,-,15,TGTGCCAGCAGCGTTCGAGGAAGCTCTGGAAACACCATATATTTT,CASSVRGSSGNTIYF
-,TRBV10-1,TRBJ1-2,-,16,TGCGCCAGCAGTGACCCCGGGAGGGGAGCCCTATATGGCTACACCTTC,CASSDPGRGALYGYTF
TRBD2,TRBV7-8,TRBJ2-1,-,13,TGTGCCAGCAGCTCGGGAGGGTACAATGAGCAGTTCTTC,CASSSGGYNEQFF
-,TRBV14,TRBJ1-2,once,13,TGTGCCAGCAGCCAAGACAGAAACTATGGCTACACCTTC,CASSQDRNYGYTF
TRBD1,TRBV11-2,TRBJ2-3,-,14,TGTGCCAGCGGGAGCAGGGGGAGCACAGATACGCAGTATTTT,CASGSRGSTDTQYF
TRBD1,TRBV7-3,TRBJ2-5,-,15,TGTGCCAGCAGCTTAGCGGGACAGGGAAAAGAGACCCAGTACTTC,CASSLAGQGKETQYF
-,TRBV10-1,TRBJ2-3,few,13,TGCGCCAGCAAGAAGAGTAGCACAGATACGCAGTATTTT,CASKKSSTDTQYF
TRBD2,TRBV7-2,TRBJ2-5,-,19,TGTGCCAGCAGCTTAGAACCCTCGGCGGCGGGGGGGCCATGGGAGACCCAGTACTTC,CASSLEPSAAGGPWETQYF
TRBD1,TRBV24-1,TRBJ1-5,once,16,TGTGCCACCAGTGATTCCGCCGCAGGGGGCAGGCAGCCCCAGCATTTT,CATSDSAAGGRQPQHF
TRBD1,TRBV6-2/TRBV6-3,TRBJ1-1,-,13,TGTGCCAGCAGCATACAGGGGGACACTGAAGCTTTCTTT,CASSIQGDTEAFF
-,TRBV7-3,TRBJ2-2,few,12,TGTGCCAGCAGCCCCTACACCGGGGAGCTGTTTTTT,CASSPYTGELFF
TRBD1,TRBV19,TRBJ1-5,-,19,TGTGCCAGTAGTGTTTTGACAGGGCTGTATATATATAGCAATCAGCCCCAGCATTTT,CASSVLTGLYIYSNQPQHF